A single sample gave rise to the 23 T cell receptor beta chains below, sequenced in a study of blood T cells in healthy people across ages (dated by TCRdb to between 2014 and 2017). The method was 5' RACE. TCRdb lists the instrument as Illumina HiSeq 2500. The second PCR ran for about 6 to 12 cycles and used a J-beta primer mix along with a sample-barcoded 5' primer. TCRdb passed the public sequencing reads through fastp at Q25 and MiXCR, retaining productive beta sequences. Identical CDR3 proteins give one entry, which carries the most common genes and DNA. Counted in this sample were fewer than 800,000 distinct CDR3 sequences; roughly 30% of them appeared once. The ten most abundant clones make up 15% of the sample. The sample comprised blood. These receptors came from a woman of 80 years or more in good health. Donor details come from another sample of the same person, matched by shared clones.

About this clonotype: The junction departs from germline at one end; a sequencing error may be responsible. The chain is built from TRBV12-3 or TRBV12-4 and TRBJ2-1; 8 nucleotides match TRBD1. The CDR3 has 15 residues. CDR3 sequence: CASSLRAGGHNVQFF. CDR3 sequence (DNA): TGTGCCAGCAGTTTACGGGCAGGGGGCCACAATGTGCAGTTCTTC.

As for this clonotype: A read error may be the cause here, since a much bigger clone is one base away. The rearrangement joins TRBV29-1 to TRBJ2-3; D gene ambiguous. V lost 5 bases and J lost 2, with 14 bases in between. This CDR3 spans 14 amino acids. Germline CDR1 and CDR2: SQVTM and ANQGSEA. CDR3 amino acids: CSVNLYLHTDTQYF. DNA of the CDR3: TGCAGCGTTAATTTGTACCTCCACACAGATACGCAGTATTTT.

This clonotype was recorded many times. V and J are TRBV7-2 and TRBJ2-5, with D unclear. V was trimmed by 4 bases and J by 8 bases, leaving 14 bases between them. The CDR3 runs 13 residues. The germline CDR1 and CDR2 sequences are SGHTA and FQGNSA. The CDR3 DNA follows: TGTGCCAGCAGCTCCAGGCAACTCGGAACCCAGTACTTC. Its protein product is CASSSRQLGTQYF.

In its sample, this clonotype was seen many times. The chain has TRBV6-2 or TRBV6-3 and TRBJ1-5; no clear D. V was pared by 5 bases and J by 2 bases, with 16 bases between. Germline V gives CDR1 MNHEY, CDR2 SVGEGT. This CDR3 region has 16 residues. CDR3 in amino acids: CASSPWEGLGNQPQHF. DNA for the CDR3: TGTGCCAGCAGTCCCTGGGAAGGGTTGGGCAATCAGCCCCAGCATTTT.

The CDR3 region is CASSLNAGVRLYEQYF. The CDR3 DNA follows: TGTGCCAGCAGTTTGAATGCGGGAGTCCGGTTGTACGAGCAGTACTTC. The J gene is TRBJ2-7, the V gene TRBV27; 7 bases line up with TRBD2. The CDR3 has 16 residues. CDR1 is MNHEY and CDR2 is SMNVEV in the germline V gene (reference sequence). V lost 3 bases and J lost 4; bases outside the gene matches: 12.

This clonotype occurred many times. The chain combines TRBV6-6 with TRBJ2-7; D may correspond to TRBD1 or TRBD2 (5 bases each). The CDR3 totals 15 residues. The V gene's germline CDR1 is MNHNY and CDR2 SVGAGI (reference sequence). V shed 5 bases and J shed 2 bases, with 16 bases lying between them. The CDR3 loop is CASSPRDLRTYEQYF. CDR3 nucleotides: TGTGCCAGCAGTCCCCGGGACCTAAGGACCTACGAGCAGTACTTC.

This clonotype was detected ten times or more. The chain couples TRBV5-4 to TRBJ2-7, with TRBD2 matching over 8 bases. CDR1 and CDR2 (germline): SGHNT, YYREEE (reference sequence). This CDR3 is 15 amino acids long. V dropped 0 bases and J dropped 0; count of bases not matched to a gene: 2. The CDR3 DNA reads TGTGCCAGCAGCTTGGAAGCGGGGGTCTCCTACGAGCAGTACTTC. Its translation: CASSLEAGVSYEQYF.

The CDR3 is CASSPTGSTEAFF. The CDR3 DNA sequence: TGTGCCAGCAGCCCGACAGGTAGCACTGAAGCTTTCTTT. This sequence joins TRBV6-5 and TRBJ1-1, with D possibly matching TRBD1 (6 bases). With 6 bases removed from V and 4 bases from J, the gap between germline ends came to 12 bases. The CDR3 contains 13 residues. Germline V gene data show CDR1 as MNHEY and CDR2 as SVGAGI.

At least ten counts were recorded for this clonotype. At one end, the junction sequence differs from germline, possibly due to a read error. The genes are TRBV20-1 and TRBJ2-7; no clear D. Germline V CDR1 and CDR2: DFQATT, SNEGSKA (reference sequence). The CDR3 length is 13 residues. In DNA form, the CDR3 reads TGCAGTGCCACTTCCCCCCCGACCTACGGGCAGTACTTC. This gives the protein CSATSPPTYGQYF.

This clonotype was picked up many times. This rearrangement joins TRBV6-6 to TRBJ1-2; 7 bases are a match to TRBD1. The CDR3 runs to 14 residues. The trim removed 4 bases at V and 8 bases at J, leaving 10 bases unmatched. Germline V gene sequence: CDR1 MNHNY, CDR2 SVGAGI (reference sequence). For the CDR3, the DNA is TGTGCCAGCAGTTTCGGGACAGCCGAGTTGGGCTACACCTTC. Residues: CASSFGTAELGYTF.

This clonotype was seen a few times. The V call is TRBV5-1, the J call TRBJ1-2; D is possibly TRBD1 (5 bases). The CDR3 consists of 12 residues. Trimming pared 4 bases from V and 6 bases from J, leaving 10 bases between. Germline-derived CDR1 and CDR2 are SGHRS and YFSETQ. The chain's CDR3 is CASSPGRNGYTF. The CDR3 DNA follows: TGCGCCAGCAGCCCGGGACGTAATGGCTACACCTTC.

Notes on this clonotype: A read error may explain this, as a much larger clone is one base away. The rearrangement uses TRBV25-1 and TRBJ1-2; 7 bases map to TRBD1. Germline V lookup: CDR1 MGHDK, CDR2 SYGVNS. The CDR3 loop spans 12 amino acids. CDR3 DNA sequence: TGTGCGATGAGGGACAGCGTGCATGGCTACACCTTC. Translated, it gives CAMRDSVHGYTF.

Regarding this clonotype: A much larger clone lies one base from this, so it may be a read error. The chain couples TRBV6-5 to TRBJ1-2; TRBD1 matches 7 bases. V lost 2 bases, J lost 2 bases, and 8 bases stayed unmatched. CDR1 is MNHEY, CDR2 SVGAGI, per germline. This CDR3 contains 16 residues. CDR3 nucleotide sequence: TGTGCCAGCAGTTACCCGAATACAGGGGCCAACTATGGCTACACCTTC. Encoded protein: CASSYPNTGANYGYTF.

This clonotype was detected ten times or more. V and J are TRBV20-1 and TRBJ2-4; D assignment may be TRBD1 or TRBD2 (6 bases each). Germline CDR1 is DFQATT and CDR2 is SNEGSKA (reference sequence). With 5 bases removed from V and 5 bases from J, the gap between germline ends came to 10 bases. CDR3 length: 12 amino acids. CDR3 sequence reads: CSAAGQENIQYF. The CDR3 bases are TGCAGTGCTGCGGGACAAGAAAACATTCAGTACTTC.

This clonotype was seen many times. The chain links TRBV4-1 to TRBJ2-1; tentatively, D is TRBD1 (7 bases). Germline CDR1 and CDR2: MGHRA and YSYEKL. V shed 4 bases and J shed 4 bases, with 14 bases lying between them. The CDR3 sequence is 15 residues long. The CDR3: CASSRGQAGYNEQFF. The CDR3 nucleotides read TGCGCCAGCAGCCGTGGACAGGCGGGGTACAATGAGCAGTTCTTC.

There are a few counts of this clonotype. In nucleotides, the CDR3 is TGTGCCAGCAGCCCCCGAGGGGACGGGGAGCTGTTTTTT. Translation: CASSPRGDGELFF. The V and J genes are TRBV7-3 and TRBJ2-2; D possibly uses TRBD1 or TRBD2 (5 bases each). The length of the CDR3 is 13 residues. V lost 5 bases, J lost 7 bases, and 11 bases lay in between. Germline values: CDR1 SGHTA, CDR2 FQGTGA.

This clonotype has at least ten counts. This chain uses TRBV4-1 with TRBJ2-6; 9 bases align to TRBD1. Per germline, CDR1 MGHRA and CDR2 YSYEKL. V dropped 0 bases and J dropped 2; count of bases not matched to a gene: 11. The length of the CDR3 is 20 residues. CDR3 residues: CASSQDLVGTGSPGANVLTF. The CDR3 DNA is TGCGCCAGCAGCCAAGATTTGGTAGGGACAGGGTCTCCTGGGGCCAACGTCCTGACTTTC.

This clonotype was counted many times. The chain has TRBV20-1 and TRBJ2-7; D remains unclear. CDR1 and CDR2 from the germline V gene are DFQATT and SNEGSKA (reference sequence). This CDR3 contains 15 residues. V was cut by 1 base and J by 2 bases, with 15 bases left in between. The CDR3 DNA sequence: TGCAGTGCTAGAGGAATTAACGTGGGGACCTACGAGCAGTACTTC. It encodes CSARGINVGTYEQYF.

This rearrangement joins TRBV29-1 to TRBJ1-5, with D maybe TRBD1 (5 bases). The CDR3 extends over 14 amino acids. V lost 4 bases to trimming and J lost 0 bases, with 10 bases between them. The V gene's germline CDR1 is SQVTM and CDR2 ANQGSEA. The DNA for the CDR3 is TGCAGCGTTGTATTTGGGACTAGCAATCAGCCCCAGCATTTT. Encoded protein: CSVVFGTSNQPQHF.

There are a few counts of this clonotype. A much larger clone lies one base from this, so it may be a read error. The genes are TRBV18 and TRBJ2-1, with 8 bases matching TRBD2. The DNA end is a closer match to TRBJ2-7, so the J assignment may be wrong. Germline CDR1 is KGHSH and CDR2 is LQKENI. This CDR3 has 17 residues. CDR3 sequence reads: CASSQIAGERGYNEQYF. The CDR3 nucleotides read TGTGCCAGCTCACAGATTGCCGGCGAGCGGGGGTACAATGAGCAGTACTTC.

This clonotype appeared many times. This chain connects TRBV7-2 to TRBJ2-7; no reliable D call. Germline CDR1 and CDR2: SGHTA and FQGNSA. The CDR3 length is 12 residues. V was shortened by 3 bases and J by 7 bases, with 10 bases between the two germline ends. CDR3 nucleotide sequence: TGTGCCAGCAGCTTCCTCGGGTTTGAGCAGTACTTC. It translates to CASSFLGFEQYF.

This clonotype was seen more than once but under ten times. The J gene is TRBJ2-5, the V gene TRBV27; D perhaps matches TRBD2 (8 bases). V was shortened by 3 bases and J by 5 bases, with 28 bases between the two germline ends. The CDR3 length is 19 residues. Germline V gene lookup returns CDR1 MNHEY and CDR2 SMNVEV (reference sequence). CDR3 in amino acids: CASSFRGWAGGTRRETQYF. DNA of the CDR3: TGTGCCAGCAGTTTCAGGGGGTGGGCGGGGGGCACCCGCCGGGAGACCCAGTACTTC.

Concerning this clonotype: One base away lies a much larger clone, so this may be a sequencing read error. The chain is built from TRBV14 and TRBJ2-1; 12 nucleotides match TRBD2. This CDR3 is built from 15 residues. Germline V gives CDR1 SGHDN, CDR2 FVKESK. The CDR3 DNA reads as TGTGCCAGCAGCTCCCGACTAGCGGGGGCCGGAGAATTGATCTTC. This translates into CASSSRLAGAGELIF.